The clone carrying this T cell receptor beta chain was recorded once. Antigen unknown. The sample is drawn from a study of graft-versus-host responses after intestinal transplantation. Study-wide background: Recipients had multivisceral, liver-intestinal, or isolated intestinal transplants. Recipients across the board were started on anti-thymocyte globulin induction, then kept on tacrolimus and steroids for around three years.

Some clones are missing from TCRdb's copy, which holds only in-frame ones; the method was immunoSEQ multiplex PCR. The sample carries under 50,000 clones, under 90% recorded once. Germline V gene sequence: CDR1 SGHNT, CDR2 YENEEA. J gave up 8 bases and V 5 bases, and 4 bases lay outside the gene matches. The CDR3 is made up of 12 amino acids. Findings and limits, study-wide: Declining HvG levels early post-transplant were linked to peak circulating GvH clone levels. GvH clones were found in recipient marrow; some appeared first in ileum or blood.

The chain recombines TRBV11-3 with TRBJ2-3; TRBD2 matches 7 bases. This clonotype originated in a human patient who received an intestinal transplant, so some T cells may come from the graft donor. Specimen: PBMCs, collected 267 days after transplant. This CDR3 reads CASSPGRGTQYF. The CDR3 DNA is TGTGCCAGCAGCCCGGGGAGGGGTACGCAGTATTTT.